These 23 T cell receptor beta chains came from one sample sequenced in a study of Graves' ophthalmopathy and Graves' hyperthyroidism. RNA transcripts served as template for amplifying TCR beta CDR3 sequences. RT-PCR in the first round used HTBI primers; a second-round multiplex PCR followed. TCRdb reprocessed the multiplex PCR reads with MiXCR, giving one entry per CDR3 protein. The sample has about 400,000 distinct CDR3 sequences; 15% to 20% are singletons. The sequencing sample was made of peripheral blood. These receptors were taken from a woman aged 18-35 years with Graves' ophthalmopathy.

This clonotype was seen many times. The chain is built from TRBV10-3 and TRBJ1-5; D not resolved. The ends were cut back, 0 bases at V and 3 bases at J, with 9 bases in the middle. CDR1 and CDR2 from the germline V gene are ENHRY and SYGVKD. The CDR3 loop spans 15 amino acids. CDR3 protein: CAISESPGDNQPQHF. The CDR3 nucleotides are TGTGCCATCAGTGAGTCGCCCGGTGACAATCAGCCCCAGCATTTT.

This rearrangement joins TRBV6-1 to TRBJ1-5, with D tentatively TRBD1 (5 bases). CDR3 length: 17 residues. Germline-derived CDR1 and CDR2 are MNHNS and SASEGT. With 3 bases removed from V and 1 base from J, the gap between germline ends came to 16 bases. CDR3 coding DNA: TGTGCCAGCAGTGAGCAAGGGGCGCCCTTGAGCAATCAGCCCCAGCATTTT. This encodes CASSEQGAPLSNQPQHF.

This clonotype showed up many times. The CDR3: CASSLTGRSGNTIYF. CDR3 coding DNA: TGTGCCAGCTCACTGACAGGACGCTCTGGAAACACCATATATTTT. V gene TRBV18 combines with J gene TRBJ1-3, with D tentatively TRBD1 (6 bases). Germline V gene sequence: CDR1 KGHSH, CDR2 LQKENI. The CDR3 totals 15 residues. V lost 4 bases, J lost 0 bases, and 10 bases lay in between. Looking up the rest from reference TRBV18 and TRBJ1-3 gives the full variable domain: NAGVMQNPRHLVRRRGQEARLRCSPMKGHSHVYWYRQLPEEGLKFMVYLQKENIIDESGMPKERFSAEFPKEGPSILRIQQVVRGDSAAYFCASSLTGRSGNTIYFGEGSWLTVV.

The chain combines TRBV27 with TRBJ1-5; D unclear. The CDR3 is 14 residues long. Germline V CDR1 and CDR2: MNHEY, SMNVEV (reference sequence). Trimming left V 6 bases short and J 2 bases short, with 11 bases between. The DNA of the CDR3 is TGTGCCAGCAGACGACAAGCCGGCAATCAGCCCCAGCATTTT. Encoded protein: CASRRQAGNQPQHF.

This clonotype was detected many times. The chain uses TRBV12-3 or TRBV12-4 and TRBJ2-7; the match to TRBD2 covers 8 bases. Trimming took 8 bases from V and 3 from J; bases not matched to a gene: 9. The CDR3 has 14 amino acids. The CDR3 is CASVLRGGNYEQYF. For the CDR3, the DNA is TGTGCCAGCGTGCTCCGGGGGGGGAACTACGAGCAGTACTTC.

This clonotype was detected ten times or more. The chain is built from TRBV19 and TRBJ1-5; D gene uncertain. Germline V gene lookup returns CDR1 LNHDA and CDR2 SQIVND (reference sequence). V lost 3 bases and J lost 6, with 15 bases in between. CDR3 size: 15 residues. The CDR3 bases are TGTGCCAGTAGTATGGGTCAGCCCGGAGGTCAGCCCCAGCATTTT. This sequence encodes CASSMGQPGGQPQHF.

Here the CDR3 DNA reads TGTGCCAGCAGTGAGCCGGGGGCTTCCTACGAGCAGTACTTC. It encodes CASSEPGASYEQYF. The gene calls are TRBV6-1 and TRBJ2-7; the D gene could be TRBD1 or TRBD2 (6 bases each). Deletions cut 3 bases from V and 1 base from J, with 10 bases between. Germline V CDR1 and CDR2: MNHNS, SASEGT. This CDR3 is 14 amino acids long.

The chain links TRBV20-1 to TRBJ2-7; 7 nucleotides align to TRBD1. Germline V gene sequence: CDR1 DFQATT, CDR2 SNEGSKA (reference sequence). After removal of 7 bases from V and 9 bases from J, the junction contained 21 bases not matched to a gene. This CDR3 is built from 15 residues. The CDR3 DNA sequence: TGCAGTGTCCCCCCCGCGTCGGGACAGACCCTATGGCAGTACTTC. This sequence encodes CSVPPASGQTLWQYF.

This clonotype has a count of ten or more. DNA of the CDR3: TGTGCCAGCAGCAAACGAGGGTTTGGGGACACCGGGGCCAACGTCCTGACTTTC. It codes for CASSKRGFGDTGANVLTF. The chain is built from TRBV6-2 or TRBV6-3 and TRBJ2-6; possibly TRBD1 for D (6 bases). The CDR3 runs to 18 residues. Germline V gene data show CDR1 as MNHEY and CDR2 as SVGEGT. The germline V and J ends were trimmed by 6 bases and 4 bases, with 22 bases remaining between them.

There are many counts of this clonotype. The V gene is TRBV5-1, the J gene TRBJ1-2; no reliable D call. This CDR3 is built from 13 residues. Germline V CDR1 and CDR2: SGHRS, YFSETQ. Trimming cost V 0 bases and J 5 bases, with 8 bases left between them. Here the CDR3 reads CASSLGAFYGYTF. The DNA for the CDR3 is TGCGCCAGCAGCTTGGGCGCCTTTTATGGCTACACCTTC.

V and J are TRBV28 and TRBJ1-2; D call uncertain. V was pared by 4 bases and J by 4 bases, with 13 bases between. Looked up from germline, CDR1 is MDHEN and CDR2 is SYDVKM. This CDR3 is 14 amino acids long. The CDR3 reads CASSSGRGSYGYTF. CDR3 coding DNA: TGTGCCAGCAGTTCCGGGAGAGGTAGCTATGGCTACACCTTC.

This clonotype was found many times. The J gene is TRBJ1-1, the V gene TRBV6-5; 7 bases map to TRBD1. V lost 4 bases, J lost 8 bases, and 7 bases stayed unmatched. Germline values: CDR1 MNHEY, CDR2 SVGAGI. This CDR3 region has 13 residues. In nucleotides, the CDR3 is TGTGCCAGCAGTTGGGGACAGATTTCCGAAGCTTTCTTT. It yields the protein CASSWGQISEAFF.

The chain couples TRBV6-2 or TRBV6-3 to TRBJ2-5, with 8 bases lining up with TRBD2. The CDR3 runs to 16 residues. With 5 bases clipped from V and 1 base from J, the junction kept 9 bases outside the gene matches. CDR1 is MNHEY and CDR2 is SVGEGT in the germline V gene. The CDR3 loop reads CASSDIAGRIQETQYF. The CDR3 region has the DNA TGTGCCAGCAGTGACATAGCGGGACGGATCCAAGAGACCCAGTACTTC.

This clonotype has at least ten counts. Mismatch with germline at one junction end may stem from a read error. CDR3: CASSSDLKFEWGQFF. DNA for the CDR3: TGTGCCAGCAGTTCGGACCTAAAATTTGAGTGGGGTCAATTCTTC. This chain joins TRBV12-3 or TRBV12-4 and TRBJ2-4; D is ambiguous. The CDR3 runs to 15 residues.

Ten or more counts support this clonotype. V and J are TRBV19 and TRBJ1-6; no reliable D call. Trimming took 5 bases from V and 10 from J, leaving 18 bases between them. The CDR3 sequence is 15 residues long. Germline CDR1 and CDR2: LNHDA and SQIVND (reference sequence). CDR3 loop: CASSVSPGYASPLHF. The CDR3, as DNA: TGTGCCAGTAGTGTGTCGCCGGGATACGCCTCACCCCTCCACTTT.

This clonotype was counted between two and nine times. The chain carries TRBV12-3 or TRBV12-4 and TRBJ2-2; D may correspond to TRBD1 or TRBD2 (5 bases each). Deletions cut 5 bases from V and 6 bases from J, with 10 bases between. The CDR3 is 13 residues long. The CDR3 loop is CASSPGPAGELFF. CDR3 nucleotide sequence: TGTGCCAGCAGTCCGGGACCCGCCGGGGAGCTGTTTTTT.

V and J are TRBV30 and TRBJ1-5; D call uncertain. Per germline, CDR1 GTSNPN and CDR2 SVGIG (reference sequence). Trimming took off 4 bases at V and 3 bases at J, with 10 bases between the two ends. CDR3 length: 13 amino acids. The CDR3 DNA follows: TGTGCCTGGATATCAGGTTTCAATCAGCCCCAGCATTTT. Amino acid sequence: CAWISGFNQPQHF.

This clonotype was found many times. This chain connects TRBV29-1 to TRBJ1-2; D is unresolved. V lost 2 bases and J lost 13, with 11 bases in between. Germline CDR1 and CDR2: SQVTM and ANQGSEA. This CDR3 is 10 amino acids long. The CDR3 region is CSVETEVFTF. The CDR3 DNA sequence: TGCAGCGTTGAAACCGAGGTCTTCACCTTC.

The table lists this clonotype with many counts. The J gene is TRBJ2-2, the V gene TRBV12-3 or TRBV12-4; D possibly corresponds to TRBD2 (5 bases). V shed 1 base and J shed 6 bases, with 12 bases lying between them. The CDR3 covers 15 residues. The CDR3 DNA is TGTGCCAGCAGTTTAGGGCTAGCTTGGGCCGGGGAGCTGTTTTTT. It yields the protein CASSLGLAWAGELFF.

This clonotype has just a few counts. This chain joins TRBV6-2 or TRBV6-3 and TRBJ1-1, with 11 nucleotides matching TRBD1. CDR1 is MNHEY, CDR2 SVGEGT, per germline. The CDR3 consists of 16 residues. V lost 1 base, J lost 4 bases, and 5 bases stayed unmatched. The CDR3, as DNA: TGTGCCAGCAGTTACTTTCGGACAGGGGGCGGCACTGAAGCTTTCTTT. This sequence encodes CASSYFRTGGGTEAFF.

The chain recombines TRBV2 with TRBJ1-1; D uncertain. This CDR3 region has 14 residues. V was clipped by 8 bases and J by 1 base, with 14 bases between them. Per germline, CDR1 SNHLY and CDR2 FYNNEI. CDR3 sequence (DNA): TGTGCCAGCCCGCCCCCCCTCGGGAACACTGAAGCTTTCTTT. Protein product: CASPPPLGNTEAFF.

The sample holds many counts of this clonotype. This chain joins TRBV28 and TRBJ2-7; TRBD1 might be the D (5 bases). The CDR3 totals 15 residues. With 5 bases removed from V and 2 bases from J, the gap between germline ends came to 16 bases. The germline gives CDR1 MDHEN, CDR2 SYDVKM. In DNA, the CDR3 is TGTGCCAGCAGTATTTATTCCTCAGGGACCTACGAGCAGTACTTC. Its protein product is CASSIYSSGTYEQYF.

This clonotype occurred a few times. This chain links TRBV6-1 with TRBJ1-6, with TRBD1 identical over 8 bases. Germline values: CDR1 MNHNS, CDR2 SASEGT. Trimming at V came to 1 base and at J to 9 bases, leaving 11 bases not matched to a gene. The CDR3 runs 17 residues. For the CDR3, the DNA is TGTGCCAGCAGTGAAGATCTTGCTCTTGGACAGGGTTCACCCCTCCACTTT. It yields the protein CASSEDLALGQGSPLHF.